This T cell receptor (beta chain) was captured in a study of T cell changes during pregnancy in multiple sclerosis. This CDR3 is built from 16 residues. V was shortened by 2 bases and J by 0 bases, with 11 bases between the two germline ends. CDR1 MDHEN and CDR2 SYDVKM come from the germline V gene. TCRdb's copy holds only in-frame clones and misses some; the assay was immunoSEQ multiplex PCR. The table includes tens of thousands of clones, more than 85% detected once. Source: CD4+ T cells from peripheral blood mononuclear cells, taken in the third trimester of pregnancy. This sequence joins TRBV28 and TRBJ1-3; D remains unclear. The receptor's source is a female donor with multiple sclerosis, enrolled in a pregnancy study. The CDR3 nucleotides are TGTGCCAGCAGTTTACCCATGGGAGGCTCTGGAAACACCATATATTTT. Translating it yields CASSLPMGGSGNTIYF.